The clone carrying this T cell receptor beta chain was seen repeatedly, ten times or more. This specimen comes from a study of T cells in Graves' hyperthyroidism and ophthalmopathy. Amplification yielded TCR beta CDR3 regions, with RNA transcripts as the source. A first-round RT-PCR of the TCR CDR3 used the HTBI primer set. TCRdb independently ran MiXCR on the multiplex PCR reads; one entry per CDR3 protein. Of a few hundred thousand distinct CDR3 sequences listed, around 20% are singletons. No ophthalmopathy progression within 18 months constituted stable Graves' hyperthyroidism. The ends were cut back, 0 bases at V and 3 bases at J, with 9 bases in the middle. The germline V gene has CDR1 DFQATT and CDR2 SNEGSKA (reference sequence). The CDR3 spans 14 residues.

Sample: blood. The rearrangement links TRBV20-1 to TRBJ1-5, with D hard to call. The sequence derives from a man younger than 35 with Graves' hyperthyroidism. The CDR3: CSARDPGYNQPQHF. In DNA, the CDR3 is TGCAGTGCTAGAGATCCGGGGTACAATCAGCCCCAGCATTTT.